This note documents a single T cell receptor (beta chain) sequence. Its antigen is unidentified. Clones were read by immunoSEQ multiplex PCR, and TCRdb kept only the in-frame ones, dropping some. The table has about 50,000 clones, around 83% seen once. This record comes from a study of radiotherapy plus CTLA-4 blockade in lung cancer. Study-level background: Objective responses occurred in about a sixth of patients; over 30% had disease control.

Findings of the study overall: Radiotherapy plus ipilimumab was followed by expansion in blood of tumor-derived TCR clones. The authors reported that early blood T cell clone dynamics, with interferon-beta, best predicted response.

This CDR3 has 15 amino acids. In germline, CDR1 is SGHNT, CDR2 YENEEA. The ends lost 5 bases at V and 5 bases at J; junction bases unmatched: 9. Chemo-refractory metastatic non-small-cell lung cancer patients were treated with focal radiation plus CTLA-4 blockade with ipilimumab. The sequence derives from a human donor with non-small cell lung cancer whose response to radiotherapy plus ipilimumab could not be evaluated. The chain uses TRBV11-3 and TRBJ2-5; 9 bases align to TRBD2. The starting material was peripheral blood, obtained from a patient treated with radiotherapy plus ipilimumab. The DNA of the CDR3 is TGTGCCAGCAGCCGAGCGGGGGGAGGGGAGGAGACCCAGTACTTC. It translates to CASSRAGGGEETQYF.